This TCR beta chain was sequenced in a study of chemoradiotherapy in HPV16-positive cancers. Study details: Candidate HPV-specific clones and shared TCR motifs came from a couple of HPV16-positive patients.

Regarding this clone: As yet, its antigen is unknown.

Over chemoradiotherapy, repertoires were sampled more than once. CDR1 is MNHEY, CDR2 SVGAGI, per germline. The ends lost 8 bases at V and 5 bases at J; junction bases unmatched: 6. There are 13 residues in the CDR3. Data came from immunoSEQ multiplex PCR; TCRdb stores just in-frame clones and leaves some out. The table shows about 8,000 clones, with 70% to 80% occurring only once. Overall study findings and caveats: Candidate HPV-specific clones and E7-related TCR motifs grew in tumor during treatment.

The specimen was collected from a patient who underwent chemoradiotherapy. The sequence derives from a human donor with HPV-associated anogenital cancer. This rearrangement joins TRBV6-5 to TRBJ2-1; TRBD2 matches 7 bases. The CDR3, as DNA: TGTGCCAGCCAGCGGGACCTAGACAATGAGCAGTTCTTC. Protein sequence: CASQRDLDNEQFF.